These 23 T cell receptor beta chains were sequenced from one sample in a study of T cells after yellow fever vaccination (dated by TCRdb to the late 2010s). Explained via the paper, the treatment or condition label denotes: live attenuated yellow fever vaccine strain. The library was obtained by 5' RACE. Sequenced using an Illumina NovaSeq 6000. TCRdb passed the public sequencing reads through fastp at Q25 and MiXCR, retaining productive beta sequences. When rows share a CDR3 protein, they turn into one entry using the most common DNA and genes. The sample profile shows a few hundred thousand distinct CDR3 sequences; around 8.6% of them were found once. Together, the top ten hold around 3.3% of the sample. The specimen comprised CD4+ T cells sorted from PBMCs, sampled 5 days after the yellow fever booster vaccination. The receptors were gathered from a man aged 18 to 29 who received the YFV17D yellow fever vaccine.

The chain couples TRBV7-9 to TRBJ1-6, with no clear D. The V end was cut by 3 bases, the J end by 8 bases, with 8 bases between. The CDR3 extends over 13 amino acids. CDR1 is SEHNR, CDR2 FQNEAQ, per germline (reference sequence). Here the CDR3 DNA reads TGTGCCAGCAGCTTCGTTCCGGATTCACCCCTCCACTTT. Encoded protein: CASSFVPDSPLHF.

This clonotype appeared a few times. The J gene is TRBJ2-5, the V gene TRBV6-5; 7 nucleotides agree with TRBD1. The trim removed 5 bases at V and 5 bases at J, leaving 11 bases unmatched. Germline V gene sequence: CDR1 MNHEY, CDR2 SVGAGI. The CDR3 spans 15 residues. In DNA, the CDR3 is TGTGCCAGCAGTAAAAGAGACAGGGCTTACGAGACCCAGTACTTC. It is translated as CASSKRDRAYETQYF.

V is TRBV5-1 and J is TRBJ1-3; D remains ambiguous. The CDR3 has 10 amino acids. V was shortened by 8 bases and J by 6 bases, with 6 bases between the two germline ends. The germline gives CDR1 SGHRS, CDR2 YFSETQ. The CDR3 sequence: CARTVNTIYF. The DNA of the CDR3 is TGCGCCAGAACTGTAAACACCATATATTTT.

This chain links TRBV27 with TRBJ2-7; TRBD2 matches at 9 bases. After removal of 6 bases from V and 4 bases from J, the junction contained 7 bases not matched to a gene. The CDR3 is made up of 14 amino acids. CDR1 and CDR2 from the germline V gene are MNHEY and SMNVEV (reference sequence). DNA of the CDR3: TGTGCCAGCAGACCGGGACTAGCACTTTACGAGCAGTACGTC. Protein product: CASRPGLALYEQYV.

This clonotype was observed a handful of times. This chain uses TRBV28 with TRBJ1-4; D not resolved. Trimming pared 3 bases from V and 0 bases from J, leaving 2 bases between. The CDR3 extends over 13 amino acids. Germline CDR1 and CDR2: MDHEN and SYDVKM. The chain's CDR3 is CASSFPTNEKLFF. CDR3 nucleotides: TGTGCCAGCAGTTTCCCAACTAATGAAAAACTGTTTTTT.

The CDR3 coding sequence is TGTGCCAGCAGTACCCAGGGACACTCCTACGAGCAGTACTTC. Its translation is CASSTQGHSYEQYF. This chain joins TRBV6-6 and TRBJ2-7, with D maybe TRBD1 (6 bases). CDR1 and CDR2 from the germline V gene are MNHNY and SVGAGI (reference sequence). The CDR3 spans 14 residues. Trimming stripped 5 bases from V and 0 bases from J, with 11 bases between.

This clonotype was counted ten times or more. The chain couples TRBV4-3 to TRBJ2-3; D gene unclear. The CDR3 length is 13 residues. Trimming took off 0 bases at V and 10 bases at J, with 11 bases between the two ends. Per the germline V gene, CDR1 is LGHNA and CDR2 is YSLEER. The CDR3 sequence: CASSQDWADSQYF. For the CDR3, the DNA is TGCGCCAGCAGCCAAGATTGGGCGGATTCGCAGTATTTT.

This clonotype was observed a few times. The chain employs TRBV30 and TRBJ1-1; D not certain. CDR1 and CDR2 (germline): GTSNPN, SVGIG (reference sequence). Between the trimmed V and J ends, which lost 0 bases and 0 bases, there was a span of 11 bases. This CDR3 comprises 15 residues. In DNA form, the CDR3 reads TGTGCCTGGAGTGTACAAAGGGCTTTGAACACTGAAGCTTTCTTT. Translated: CAWSVQRALNTEAFF. Full variable domain (outside the CDR3, taken from reference TRBV30 and TRBJ1-1): SQTIHQWPATLVQPVGSPLSLECTVEGTSNPNLYWYRQAAGRGLQLLFYSVGIGQISSEVPQNLSASRPQDRQFILSSKKLLLSDSGFYLCAWSVQRALNTEAFFGQGTRLTVV.

This clonotype has a handful of counts. This chain joins TRBV6-1 and TRBJ1-2; D gene uncertain. Germline V lookup: CDR1 MNHNS, CDR2 SASEGT. Deletions cut 5 bases from V and 4 bases from J, with 2 bases between. The CDR3 sequence is 10 residues long. CDR3 amino acids: CASSTYGYTF. The CDR3 DNA reads as TGTGCCAGCAGTACCTATGGCTACACCTTC.

This clonotype has only a few counts. V usage is TRBV4-3 and J usage is TRBJ1-6; weak D call: TRBD1 (6 bases). Per germline, CDR1 LGHNA and CDR2 YSLEER. Trimming removed 0 bases from V and 9 bases from J, with 18 bases in between. CDR3 size: 17 residues. The chain's CDR3 is CASSQDRVGGGSSPLHF. DNA for the CDR3: TGCGCCAGCAGCCAAGATAGAGTCGGGGGGGGCAGTTCACCCCTCCACTTT.

The genes are TRBV20-1 and TRBJ2-2; TRBD1 might be the D (6 bases). From germline, CDR1 is DFQATT and CDR2 SNEGSKA (reference sequence). V gave up 2 bases and J gave up 2 bases, with 9 bases separating them. The CDR3 runs to 14 residues. CDR3 residues: CSARSGGNTGELFF. The CDR3 coding sequence is TGCAGTGCTAGATCTGGGGGCAACACCGGGGAGCTGTTTTTT.

This clonotype showed up just a few times. The chain carries TRBV20-1 and TRBJ2-2; D might be TRBD1 (5 bases). This CDR3 is built from 13 residues. V was pared by 4 bases and J by 6 bases, with 12 bases between. CDR1 is DFQATT and CDR2 is SNEGSKA in the germline V gene (reference sequence). In nucleotides, the CDR3 is TGCAGTGCTACGCAGGGATTGGCCGGGGAGCTGTTTTTT. This translates into CSATQGLAGELFF.

A few counts support this clonotype. The chain is built from TRBV6-4 and TRBJ2-2, with 10 bases lining up with TRBD1. Germline V gene data show CDR1 as MRHNA and CDR2 as SNTAGT. The CDR3 sequence is 15 residues long. J was trimmed by 4 bases and V by 5 bases; bases with no gene match: 4. CDR3 DNA: TGTGCCAGCAGTCTTAGGACAGGGGGCACCGGGGAGCTGTTTTTT. It yields the protein CASSLRTGGTGELFF.

V is TRBV12-3 or TRBV12-4 and J is TRBJ2-3, with D unclear. Trimming shortened V by 3 bases and J by 6 bases, and 4 bases separated the two germline ends. The CDR3 spans 11 residues. CDR3 sequence (DNA): TGTGCCAGCAGTTTCTTCGATACGCAGTATTTT. It encodes CASSFFDTQYF.

This clonotype has only a few counts. The gene calls are TRBV4-2 and TRBJ1-2; TRBD1 is a possible D gene (5 bases). The CDR3 runs to 13 residues. Trimming pared 0 bases from V and 7 bases from J, leaving 9 bases between. Germline V gene lookup returns CDR1 LGHNA and CDR2 YNFKEQ. CDR3 residues: CASSQDRDGGYTF. In nucleotides, the CDR3 is TGTGCCAGCAGCCAAGATCGGGACGGTGGCTACACCTTC.

Worth noting for this clonotype: This could be a read error, since a much larger clone is one nucleotide away. The chain has TRBV7-3 and TRBJ2-1; D is undetermined. Per germline, CDR1 SGHTA and CDR2 FQGTGA. V was clipped by 3 bases and J by 6 bases, with 3 bases between them. CDR3 size: 11 residues. CDR3: CASSFANEQFF. In nucleotides, the CDR3 is TGTGCCAGCAGCTTCGCCAATGAGCAGTTCTTC.

This clonotype was picked up a small number of times. In DNA, the CDR3 is TGTGCCAGCAGTCGCCGGGACAGGGGCGGCTATGGCTACACCTTC. Its translation is CASSRRDRGGYGYTF. The V call is TRBV12-3 or TRBV12-4, the J call TRBJ1-2, with 10 bases aligning to TRBD1. Losses at the gene ends were 5 bases for V and 4 bases for J; bases not matched to a gene: 7. The CDR3 is 15 amino acids.

In its sample, this clonotype was seen a few times. The CDR3 sequence: CSARESGGPRNEQFF. CDR3 bases: TGCAGTGCTAGAGAATCGGGGGGGCCACGAAATGAGCAGTTCTTC. V and J are TRBV20-1 and TRBJ2-1, with 8 bases matching TRBD2. The CDR3 runs to 15 residues. Losses at the gene ends were 0 bases for V and 7 bases for J; bases not matched to a gene: 8. Germline CDR1 and CDR2: DFQATT and SNEGSKA (reference sequence).

CDR3 in amino acids: CASSIRRTDTNSPLHF. For the CDR3, the DNA is TGTGCCAGTAGTATAAGGAGGACGGATACTAATTCACCCCTCCACTTT. The rearrangement uses TRBV19 and TRBJ1-6; D is ambiguous. The length of the CDR3 is 16 residues. Germline V CDR1 and CDR2: LNHDA, SQIVND (reference sequence). The germline V and J ends were trimmed by 2 bases and 6 bases, with 14 bases remaining between them.

The rearrangement uses TRBV20-1 and TRBJ1-5; TRBD1 agrees at 8 bases. The CDR3 covers 16 residues. V shed 0 bases, J shed 6 bases, and the junction held 10 bases outside the gene matches. Germline V gene sequence: CDR1 DFQATT, CDR2 SNEGSKA (reference sequence). CDR3 in amino acids: CSARDRRTGTGQPQHF. The CDR3 DNA reads TGCAGTGCTAGAGACAGGCGGACAGGGACAGGTCAGCCCCAGCATTTT.

Ten or more counts support this clonotype. V gene TRBV5-1 combines with J gene TRBJ2-3; TRBD1 might be the D (6 bases). Deletions cut 3 bases from V and 2 bases from J, with 10 bases between. The CDR3 length is 14 residues. The V gene's germline CDR1 is SGHRS and CDR2 YFSETQ. As DNA, the CDR3 is TGCGCCAGCAGCTCAGGACAGATCACAGATACGCAGTATTTT. The encoded protein is CASSSGQITDTQYF.

This clonotype was seen more than once but under ten times. This chain links TRBV5-1 with TRBJ1-4; no reliable D call. Germline CDR1 is SGHRS and CDR2 is YFSETQ. CDR3 size: 13 residues. V lost 5 bases and J 6 bases, leaving 11 bases between the germline ends. CDR3 nucleotides: TGCGCCAGCAGTAGCCAGATGGATGAAAAACTGTTTTTT. This codes for CASSSQMDEKLFF.

This clonotype was seen many times. The V and J genes are TRBV7-8 and TRBJ2-5; 8 bases agree with TRBD1. Trimming took 5 bases from V and 4 from J; bases not matched to a gene: 3. Germline values: CDR1 SGHVS, CDR2 FQNEAQ. The CDR3 runs 13 residues. CDR3 DNA sequence: TGTGCCAGCAGCCTCGACAGGGGAGAGACCCAGTACTTC. It specifies CASSLDRGETQYF.